The rows below give T cell receptor beta chains drawn from one sample of a study of T cell responses to AZD1222 COVID-19 vaccine. Data came from immunoSEQ multiplex PCR; TCRdb stores just in-frame clones and leaves some out. The sample lists 130,000 to 150,000 clones; more than 70% were seen once. Sequencing used peripheral blood, obtained 28 days after the second AZD1222 dose. The receptors stem from an adult who received the AZD1222 COVID-19 vaccine. The CDR3 runs from the conserved cysteine through the conserved F or W. A D gene is named only where the DNA matches it firmly. Size values are once, few and many counts, or a class for expanded clones, and some rows have none.

d_gene | j_gene | v_gene | abundance | CDR3nt | CDR3aa
TRBD1 | TRBJ1-6 | TRBV10-3 | . | TGTGCCATCAGTGACCGGGACAGGATAGATTCACCCCTCCACTTT | CAISDRDRIDSPLHF
. | TRBJ1-4 | TRBV5-8 | . | TGTGCCAGCAGTCCCAACCAGGGGTACTGGGGTAATGAAAAACTGTTTTTT | CASSPNQGYWGNEKLFF
TRBD1 | TRBJ1-5 | TRBV15 | . | TGTGCCACCAGCGCCGAGTACGGGACAGGGTCACTCGGCAATCAGCCCCAGCATTTT | CATSAEYGTGSLGNQPQHF
. | TRBJ1-6 | TRBV11-3 | . | TGTGCCAGCGGGAAGGGAAGATCTAATTCACCCCTCCACTTT | CASGKGRSNSPLHF
. | TRBJ1-1 | TRBV7-3 | . | TGTGCCAGCAGCTTAACAGGGGGAATGGCTGAAGCTTTCTTT | CASSLTGGMAEAFF
TRBD1 | TRBJ2-7 | TRBV5-1 | . | TGCGCCAGCAGCTTGGAAGGGACAGGGACCTACGAGCAGTACTTC | CASSLEGTGTYEQYF
. | TRBJ2-7 | TRBV7-2 | . | TGTGCCAGCAGCTCACGACGCGCCTCCTACGAGCAGTACTTC | CASSSRRASYEQYF
. | TRBJ1-6 | TRBV19 | . | TGTGCCAGTAGTGAGAGATGGCTGGGCGCGGAGAATTCACCCCTCCACTTT | CASSERWLGAENSPLHF
. | TRBJ2-1 | TRBV2 | . | TGTGCCAGCTCCACCTACCATTTCTCCTACAATGAGCAGTTCTTC | CASSTYHFSYNEQFF
. | TRBJ2-6 | TRBV7-3 | . | TGTGCCAGCAGCTTAGGGGGAGGAAACTCTGGGGCCAACGTCCTGACTTTC | CASSLGGGNSGANVLTF
. | TRBJ1-1 | TRBV19 | . | TGTGCCAGTAGTATTCGGGGGCCCTACGGGGAAGCTTTCTTT | CASSIRGPYGEAFF
. | TRBJ1-2 | TRBV10-3 | . | TGTGCCATCACCCCACGGGAGAACTATGGCTACACCTTC | CAITPRENYGYTF
TRBD2 | TRBJ2-1 | TRBV6-2/TRBV6-3 | . | TGTGCCAGCAGTTACCCAAATAGCGGGAGGGCCAAGAATGAGCAGTTCTTC | CASSYPNSGRAKNEQFF
TRBD1 | TRBJ1-4 | TRBV2 | once | TGTGCCAGCAGTGAAGCGCTTCGGGGAGGGGGCGAGGAAAAACTGTTTTTT | CASSEALRGGGEEKLFF
. | TRBJ1-1 | TRBV10-3 | few | TGTGCCATCAAATCGGATCCGAACACTGAAGCTTTCTTT | CAIKSDPNTEAFF
TRBD2 | TRBJ2-7 | TRBV4-2 | . | TGTGCCAGCAGCCAGGCTGGGACTAGCGGGGGGGACGAGCAGTACTTC | CASSQAGTSGGDEQYF
. | TRBJ1-4 | TRBV7-6 | . | TGTGCCAGCAGCTTACTTCCAGGGGCAGCAACTAATGAAAAACTGTTTTTT | CASSLLPGAATNEKLFF
. | TRBJ2-1 | TRBV10-1 | . | TGCGCCAGCAGTGCTGACTCGAGCTCCTACAATGAGCAGTTCTTC | CASSADSSSYNEQFF
. | TRBJ2-3 | TRBV19 | . | TGTGCCAGTAGTAAGTACAGGGTCCAGGGCACAGATACGCAGTATTTT | CASSKYRVQGTDTQYF
TRBD1 | TRBJ2-3 | TRBV7-8 | . | TGTGCCAGCAGCTTAGCGGTTGGGACAGGGGCTACCACGCAGTATTTT | CASSLAVGTGATTQYF
TRBD1 | TRBJ2-7 | TRBV7-8 | . | TGTGCCAGCAGCTCAGCGAGACAGGGGTACGAGCAGTACTTC | CASSSARQGYEQYF
. | TRBJ1-2 | TRBV12-3/TRBV12-4 | . | TGTGCCAGCAGTTTAAGTGGGGGTGGCTACACCTTC | CASSLSGGGYTF
. | TRBJ2-1 | TRBV19 | few | TGTGCCAGTAGTAGTAAGACAGGGAGGTCCTACAATGAGCAGTTCTTC | CASSSKTGRSYNEQFF
. | TRBJ2-5 | TRBV28 | . | TGTGCCAGCAGTTTATTATCTGCTGCCAAAGAGACCCAGTACTTC | CASSLLSAAKETQYF
TRBD2 | TRBJ2-3 | TRBV11-2 | . | TGTGCCAGCAGCTTAACTAGCGGGAGGGCGGATACGCAGTATTTT | CASSLTSGRADTQYF
TRBD2 | TRBJ2-3 | TRBV7-2 | . | TGTGCCAGCAGCAAGGGGACTAGCGGTCCTCCCACCGGCACAGATACGCAGTATTTT | CASSKGTSGPPTGTDTQYF
. | TRBJ1-4 | TRBV6-6 | . | TGTGCCAGCCGCCAGGGTATTGGGGAAAAACTGTTTTTT | CASRQGIGEKLFF
. | TRBJ2-7 | TRBV27 | . | TGTGCCAGCAGTTTCGCCCAAGAAAACTACGAGCAGTACTTC | CASSFAQENYEQYF
. | TRBJ1-4 | TRBV11-3 | few | TGTGCCAGCAGCTTAGATCGAGGAGAAAAACTGTTTTTT | CASSLDRGEKLFF
. | TRBJ1-5 | TRBV7-9 | . | TGTGCCAGCAGCTTAGAGGGCCGGGACACCCCAGGTCCCCAGCATTTT | CASSLEGRDTPGPQHF
TRBD2 | TRBJ2-7 | TRBV4-3 | . | TGCGCCAGCAGCCAAGGGGCTAGCGGCTACGAGCAGTACTTC | CASSQGASGYEQYF
TRBD2 | TRBJ2-3 | TRBV5-1 | . | TGCGCCAGCAGCTTGGGACTAGCCCAAGATACGCAGTATTTT | CASSLGLAQDTQYF
TRBD1 | TRBJ2-7 | TRBV5-6 | . | TGTGCCAGCAGCTCCATGTGGACAGGGATCGAGCAGTACTTC | CASSSMWTGIEQYF
TRBD2 | TRBJ2-1 | TRBV4-1 | . | TGCGCCAGCAGCCTTGGGCCCCGCGGGAGGGCCTACAATGAGCAGTTCTTC | CASSLGPRGRAYNEQFF
TRBD1 | TRBJ1-4 | TRBV6-5 | . | TGTGCCAGCAGCCGGGGGGGGGACAGGGCTGAAAAACTGTTTTTT | CASSRGGDRAEKLFF